The 6 T cell receptor beta chains in this list originate from one sample, sequenced in a study of T cell responses to AZD1222 COVID-19 vaccine. Generated by immunoSEQ multiplex PCR, the TCRdb table keeps only in-frame clones and is missing some. Of over 100,000 clones in the sample, roughly 85% were seen once. The sequencing here drew on peripheral blood, taken 28 days after the second dose of the MenACWY control vaccine. The receptors shown here come from an adult who received the MenACWY meningococcal vaccine as a control.

A note on this clone: This specimen includes other DNA sequences encoding the same CDR3. The V and J genes are TRBV5-1 and TRBJ1-4; D possibly corresponds to TRBD1 (5 bases). The CDR3 length is 14 residues. CDR1 and CDR2 from the germline V gene are SGHRS and YFSETQ. V gave up 5 bases and J gave up 4 bases, with 12 bases separating them. CDR3 loop: CASRAGGSNEKLFF. For the CDR3, the DNA is TGCGCCAGCAGAGCGGGGGGGAGTAATGAAAAACTGTTTTTT.

CDR3 bases: TGTGCCAGCAGTTTATCGTACGCCTCGGAAGAAAAACTGTTTTTT. It translates to CASSLSYASEEKLFF. The chain joins TRBV27 to TRBJ1-4; D remains ambiguous. The length of the CDR3 is 15 residues. The germline CDR1 and CDR2 sequences are MNHEY and SMNVEV (reference sequence). The V and J ends lost 0 bases and 8 bases respectively, with 13 bases between them.

V gene TRBV7-2 combines with J gene TRBJ2-1; 7 nucleotides align to TRBD1. From germline, CDR1 is SGHTA and CDR2 FQGNSA. This CDR3 is built from 13 residues. With V trimmed by 5 bases and J by 8 bases, 6 bases remained unmatched. The CDR3 protein is CASSSGQAHEQFF. The CDR3 nucleotides read TGTGCCAGCAGCAGCGGACAGGCACATGAGCAGTTCTTC. The complete variable domain, with remaining parts taken from reference TRBV7-2 and TRBJ2-1, reads GAGVSQSPSNKVTEKGKDVELRCDPISGHTALYWYRQSLGQGLEFLIYFQGNSAPDKSGLPSDRFSAERTGGSVSTLTIQRTQQEDSAVYLCASSSGQAHEQFFGPGTRLTVL.

The genes are TRBV18 and TRBJ1-2; D is undetermined. This CDR3 region has 14 residues. CDR1 and CDR2 from the germline V gene are KGHSH and LQKENI. The V end was cut by 2 bases, the J end by 2 bases, with 9 bases between. The CDR3, as DNA: TGTGCCAGCTCACCAATGGGTGAGAACTATGGCTACACCTTC. Its protein product is CASSPMGENYGYTF. Filled out from reference TRBV18 and TRBJ1-2, the complete variable domain reads NAGVMQNPRHLVRRRGQEARLRCSPMKGHSHVYWYRQLPEEGLKFMVYLQKENIIDESGMPKERFSAEFPKEGPSILRIQQVVRGDSAAYFCASSPMGENYGYTFGSGTRLTVV.

This chain connects TRBV7-9 to TRBJ1-5; 10 nucleotides agree with TRBD1. The CDR3 has 15 residues. CDR1 is SEHNR, CDR2 FQNEAQ, per germline (reference sequence). The junction had 5 bases not matched to a gene; V was cut back by 5 bases and J by 4 bases. The CDR3 loop reads CASSQGTGVNQPQHF. CDR3 DNA sequence: TGTGCCAGCAGCCAAGGGACAGGGGTGAATCAGCCCCAGCATTTT.

The chain recombines TRBV11-2 with TRBJ1-5; TRBD1 matches at 7 bases. In germline, CDR1 is SGHAT, CDR2 FQNNGV. Germline trimming cut 6 bases from V and 7 bases from J; bases unmatched to any gene: 3. The CDR3 length is 12 residues. Written as DNA, the CDR3 is TGTGCCAGCAGTCTGACAGGGCAGCCCCAGCATTTT. Residues: CASSLTGQPQHF.